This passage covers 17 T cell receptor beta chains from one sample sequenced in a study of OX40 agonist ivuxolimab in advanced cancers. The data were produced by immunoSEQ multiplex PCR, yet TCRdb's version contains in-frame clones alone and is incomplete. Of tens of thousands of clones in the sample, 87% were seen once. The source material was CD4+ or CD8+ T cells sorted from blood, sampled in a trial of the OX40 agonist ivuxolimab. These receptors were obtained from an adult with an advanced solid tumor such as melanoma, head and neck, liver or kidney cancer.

The CDR3 DNA reads as TGTGCCAGCAGCTTGGGAAACACCGGGGAGCTGTTTTTT. Encoded protein: CASSLGNTGELFF. The V gene is TRBV5-4, the J gene TRBJ2-2; D is ambiguous. The CDR3 totals 13 residues. Germline assignment: CDR1 SGHNT and CDR2 YYREEE (reference sequence). Trimming removed 0 bases at V and 2 bases at J, with 2 bases between.

The CDR3 DNA reads TGCGCCAGCAGCTTGGGCAGGGGGCTGGTCGAGCAGTACTTC. Its translation: CASSLGRGLVEQYF. J is TRBJ2-7 and V is TRBV5-1, with 8 bases fitting TRBD1. Germline V gene lookup returns CDR1 SGHRS and CDR2 YFSETQ. CDR3 size: 14 residues. Losses at the gene ends were 0 bases for V and 6 bases for J; bases not matched to a gene: 5.

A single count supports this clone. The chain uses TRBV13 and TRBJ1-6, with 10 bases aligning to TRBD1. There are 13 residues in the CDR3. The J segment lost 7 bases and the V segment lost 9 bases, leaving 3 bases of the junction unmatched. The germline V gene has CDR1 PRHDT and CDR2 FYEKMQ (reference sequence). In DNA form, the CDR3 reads TGTGCCAGTTCGGGACAGGGGAATTCACCCCTCCACTTT. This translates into CASSGQGNSPLHF.

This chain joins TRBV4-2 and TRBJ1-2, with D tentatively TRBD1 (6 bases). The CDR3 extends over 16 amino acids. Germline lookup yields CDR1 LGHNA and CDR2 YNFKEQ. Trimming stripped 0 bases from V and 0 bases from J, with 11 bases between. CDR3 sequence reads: CASSQEAGQSNYGYTF. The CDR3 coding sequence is TGTGCCAGCAGCCAAGAAGCGGGACAATCTAACTATGGCTACACCTTC.

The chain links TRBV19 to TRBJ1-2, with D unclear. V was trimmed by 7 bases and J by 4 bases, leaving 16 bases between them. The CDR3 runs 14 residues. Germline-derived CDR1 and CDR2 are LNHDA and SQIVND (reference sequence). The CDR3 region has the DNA TGTGCCAGTACGGAGGCAGGAGCCTTCTATGGCTACACCTTC. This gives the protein CASTEAGAFYGYTF.

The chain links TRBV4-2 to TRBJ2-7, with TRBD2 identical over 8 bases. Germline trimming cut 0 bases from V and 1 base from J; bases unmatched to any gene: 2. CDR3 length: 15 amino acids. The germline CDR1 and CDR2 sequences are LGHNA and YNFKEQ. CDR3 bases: TGTGCCAGCAGCCAAGATCTAGCGGGTTCCTACGAGCAGTACTTC. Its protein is CASSQDLAGSYEQYF.

The CDR3 coding sequence is TGTGCCAGCAGCTTAGCTCAGGGGACAGATACGCAGTATTTT. Translating it yields CASSLAQGTDTQYF. This chain links TRBV7-2 with TRBJ2-3; D possibly corresponds to TRBD1 (6 bases). CDR3 length: 14 residues. V lost 0 bases and J 3 bases, leaving 7 bases between the germline ends. In germline, CDR1 is SGHTA, CDR2 FQGNSA.

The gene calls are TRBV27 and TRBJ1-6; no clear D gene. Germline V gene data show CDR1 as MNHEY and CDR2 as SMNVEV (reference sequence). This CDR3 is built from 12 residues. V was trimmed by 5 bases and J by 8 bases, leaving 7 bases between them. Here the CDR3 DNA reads TGTGCCAGCAGTACTGGCGATTCACCCCTCCACTTT. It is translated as CASSTGDSPLHF.

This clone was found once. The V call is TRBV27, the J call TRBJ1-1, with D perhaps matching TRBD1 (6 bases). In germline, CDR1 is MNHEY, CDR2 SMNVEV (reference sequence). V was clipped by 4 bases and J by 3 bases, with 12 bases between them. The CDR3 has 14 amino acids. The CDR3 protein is CASSSTGRDTEAFF. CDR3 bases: TGTGCCAGCAGTTCAACAGGGAGAGACACTGAAGCTTTCTTT.

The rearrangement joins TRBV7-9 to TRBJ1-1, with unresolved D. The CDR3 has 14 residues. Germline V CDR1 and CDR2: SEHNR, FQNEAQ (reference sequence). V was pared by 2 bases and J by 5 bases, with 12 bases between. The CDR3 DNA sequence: TGTGCCAGCAGCTTATTAGCGGAGGAGACTGAAGCTTTCTTT. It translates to CASSLLAEETEAFF. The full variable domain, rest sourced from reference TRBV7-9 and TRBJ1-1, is DTGVSQNPRHKITKRGQNVTFRCDPISEHNRLYWYRQTLGQGPEFLTYFQNEAQLEKSRLLSDRFSAERPKGSFSTLEIQRTEQGDSAMYLCASSLLAEETEAFFGQGTRLTVV.

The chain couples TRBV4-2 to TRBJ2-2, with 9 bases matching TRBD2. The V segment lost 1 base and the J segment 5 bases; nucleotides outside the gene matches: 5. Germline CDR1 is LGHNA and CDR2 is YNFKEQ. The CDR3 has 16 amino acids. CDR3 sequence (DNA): TGTGCCAGCAGCCAAGTTGCGGGAGGGCATACCGGGGAGCTGTTTTTT. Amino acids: CASSQVAGGHTGELFF.

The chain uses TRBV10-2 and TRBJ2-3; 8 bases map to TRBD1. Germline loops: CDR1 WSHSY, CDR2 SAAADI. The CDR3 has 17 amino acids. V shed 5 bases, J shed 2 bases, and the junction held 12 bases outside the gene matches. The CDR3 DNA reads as TGCGCCAGCAGTTTCCAGGGGGCTTTTTTAATCACAGATACGCAGTATTTT. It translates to CASSFQGAFLITDTQYF.

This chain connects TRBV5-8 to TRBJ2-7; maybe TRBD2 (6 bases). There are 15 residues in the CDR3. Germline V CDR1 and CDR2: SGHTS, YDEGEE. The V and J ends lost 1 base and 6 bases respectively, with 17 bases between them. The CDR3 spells CASSLYGGRSPEQYF. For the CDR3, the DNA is TGTGCCAGCAGCTTGTATGGAGGGAGATCCCCCGAGCAGTACTTC.

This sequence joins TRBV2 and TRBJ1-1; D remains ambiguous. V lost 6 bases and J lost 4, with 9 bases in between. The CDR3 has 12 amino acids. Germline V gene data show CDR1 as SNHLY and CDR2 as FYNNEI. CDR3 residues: CASRGWGTEAFF. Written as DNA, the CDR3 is TGTGCCAGCAGGGGTTGGGGCACTGAAGCTTTCTTT.

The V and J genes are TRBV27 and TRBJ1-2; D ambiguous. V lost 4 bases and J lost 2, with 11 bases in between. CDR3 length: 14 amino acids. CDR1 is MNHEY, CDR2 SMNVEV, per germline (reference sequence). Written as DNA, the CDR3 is TGTGCCAGCAGTTCCAACGGGGTCAACTATGGCTACACCTTC. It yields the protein CASSSNGVNYGYTF.

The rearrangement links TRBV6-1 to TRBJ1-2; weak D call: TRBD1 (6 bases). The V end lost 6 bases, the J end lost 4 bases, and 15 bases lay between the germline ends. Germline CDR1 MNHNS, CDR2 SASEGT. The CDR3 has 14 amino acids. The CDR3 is CASSADRWSYGYTF. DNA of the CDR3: TGTGCCAGCAGCGCAGACAGGTGGTCCTATGGCTACACCTTC.

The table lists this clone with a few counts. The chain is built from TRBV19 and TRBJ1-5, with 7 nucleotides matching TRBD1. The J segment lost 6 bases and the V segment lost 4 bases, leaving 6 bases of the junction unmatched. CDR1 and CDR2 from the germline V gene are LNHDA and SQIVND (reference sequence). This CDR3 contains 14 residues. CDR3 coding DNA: TGTGCCAGTAGTAGGCCGACAGGGTTTCAGCCCCAGCATTTT. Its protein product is CASSRPTGFQPQHF.